This T cell receptor (beta chain) appears in the sequencing data of a study of a mutant IDH1 vaccine in newly diagnosed glioma. Study in general: An approximately 62% male, approximately 40% female split and a mean age of approximately 38 years characterized treated patients.

The table came from immunoSEQ multiplex PCR; TCRdb's copy has only in-frame clones and leaves some out. The data show around 92,000 clones, about 90% seen once. The time point: baseline, week 1 (first vaccination visit). Regarding treatment: pre-vaccination baseline after standard-of-care therapy. The ends were cut back, 2 bases at V and 3 bases at J, with 17 bases in the middle. CDR3 length: 16 residues. CDR1 and CDR2 from the germline V gene are SGHNT and YYREEE (reference sequence). This TCR was recovered from a woman aged 45-65 years with glioma. The sample here was PBMCs, taken from a glioma patient treated with radiotherapy, temozolomide or both. The V call is TRBV5-4, the J call TRBJ1-1; D remains ambiguous. DNA for the CDR3: TGTGCCAGCAGCTTCCTACAGCCCACTGGGGACACTGAAGCTTTCTTT. Its protein is CASSFLQPTGDTEAFF.